These 10 T cell receptor beta chains came from one sample sequenced in a study of T cell responses to AZD1222 COVID-19 vaccine. Profiled with immunoSEQ multiplex PCR; TCRdb holds only in-frame clones, not every one. The sample holds about 150,000 clones, around nine tenths seen once. The specimen comprised peripheral blood, sampled after recovery from COVID-19. The source is an adult who had recovered from COVID-19.

The chain combines TRBV10-1 with TRBJ2-3; a possible D gene is TRBD1 (5 bases). Trimming shortened V by 2 bases and J by 4 bases, and 10 bases separated the two germline ends. In germline, CDR1 is WNHNN, CDR2 SYGVQD (reference sequence). This CDR3 contains 14 residues. The CDR3 region is CASSERGRADTQYF. The CDR3, as DNA: TGCGCCAGCAGTGAGAGGGGAAGGGCAGATACGCAGTATTTT.

The chain's CDR3 is CASSQGLAGLETQYF. For the CDR3, the DNA is TGTGCCAGCAGCCAGGGGCTGGCGGGATTAGAGACCCAGTACTTC. The V call is TRBV7-9, the J call TRBJ2-5; D tentatively reads TRBD1 or TRBD2 (6 bases each). CDR3 size: 15 residues. V shed 5 bases and J shed 4 bases, with 17 bases lying between them. The V gene's germline CDR1 is SEHNR and CDR2 FQNEAQ (reference sequence).

The chain joins TRBV4-1 to TRBJ1-1, with D unresolved. Germline-derived CDR1 and CDR2 are MGHRA and YSYEKL. V lost 9 bases, J lost 2 bases, and 16 bases lay in between. CDR3 length: 14 amino acids. In DNA, the CDR3 is TGCGCCAGTCTAGGACCCCGGTCCAACACTGAAGCTTTCTTT. Protein product: CASLGPRSNTEAFF.

DNA for the CDR3: TGCGCCAGCACAACCGGGACAGGTTTTTATGGCTACACCTTC. Its translation is CASTTGTGFYGYTF. J is TRBJ1-2 and V is TRBV5-1, with 8 bases fitting TRBD1. V was clipped by 6 bases and J by 5 bases; unmatched bases: 9. Germline CDR1 and CDR2: SGHRS and YFSETQ. This CDR3 contains 14 residues.

The chain joins TRBV5-6 to TRBJ2-7; D unresolved. Trimming stripped 4 bases from V and 0 bases from J, with 11 bases between. There are 14 residues in the CDR3. Germline V CDR1 and CDR2: SGHDT, YYEEEE. The CDR3 nucleotides read TGTGCCAGCAGCCACCGGGTCCCCTCCTACGAGCAGTACTTC. Its translation is CASSHRVPSYEQYF.

The chain has TRBV7-2 and TRBJ1-3; D not resolved. V dropped 0 bases and J dropped 1 base, with 7 bases sitting between them. The CDR3 spans 15 residues. Germline CDR1 is SGHTA and CDR2 is FQGNSA. In nucleotides, the CDR3 is TGTGCCAGCAGCTTAGCGGCCGTGTCTGGAAACACCATATATTTT. It encodes CASSLAAVSGNTIYF.

In DNA, the CDR3 is TGTGCCACCATTTCCCAGACAGGGCAGGCTTACAATGAGCAGTTCTTC. Its translation: CATISQTGQAYNEQFF. The chain uses TRBV10-3 and TRBJ2-1, with 7 bases lining up with TRBD1. Per germline, CDR1 ENHRY and CDR2 SYGVKD. The ends lost 10 bases at V and 4 bases at J; junction bases unmatched: 16. CDR3 length: 16 amino acids.

The genes are TRBV28 and TRBJ1-5, with D hard to call. The germline V gene encodes CDR1 MDHEN and CDR2 SYDVKM. The CDR3 totals 13 residues. Trimming shortened V by 3 bases and J by 4 bases, and 7 bases separated the two germline ends. DNA of the CDR3: TGTGCCAGCAGTTTGGACTTAAATCAGCCCCAGCATTTT. Translating it yields CASSLDLNQPQHF.

This clone was seen a handful of times. The chain has TRBV28 and TRBJ1-5; 7 bases line up with TRBD1. Germline V lookup: CDR1 MDHEN, CDR2 SYDVKM. The junction had 1 base not matched to a gene; V was cut back by 4 bases and J by 7 bases. There are 12 residues in the CDR3. CDR3 amino acids: CASSWTGQPQHF. In DNA form, the CDR3 reads TGTGCCAGCAGTTGGACAGGACAGCCCCAGCATTTT.

The V gene is TRBV9, the J gene TRBJ2-7; D perhaps matches TRBD2 (6 bases). V gave up 4 bases and J gave up 6 bases, with 17 bases separating them. Germline values: CDR1 SGDLS, CDR2 YYNGEE. The CDR3 extends over 14 amino acids. DNA of the CDR3: TGTGCCAGCAGCATTGGACTACCCCCGGGCGAGCAGTACTTC. Its translation: CASSIGLPPGEQYF. Full variable domain (remainder filled in from reference TRBV9 and TRBJ2-7): DSGVTQTPKHLITATGQRVTLRCSPRSGDLSVYWYQQSLDQGLQFLIQYYNGEERAKGNILERFSAQQFPDLHSELNLSSLELGDSALYFCASSIGLPPGEQYFGPGTRLTVT.